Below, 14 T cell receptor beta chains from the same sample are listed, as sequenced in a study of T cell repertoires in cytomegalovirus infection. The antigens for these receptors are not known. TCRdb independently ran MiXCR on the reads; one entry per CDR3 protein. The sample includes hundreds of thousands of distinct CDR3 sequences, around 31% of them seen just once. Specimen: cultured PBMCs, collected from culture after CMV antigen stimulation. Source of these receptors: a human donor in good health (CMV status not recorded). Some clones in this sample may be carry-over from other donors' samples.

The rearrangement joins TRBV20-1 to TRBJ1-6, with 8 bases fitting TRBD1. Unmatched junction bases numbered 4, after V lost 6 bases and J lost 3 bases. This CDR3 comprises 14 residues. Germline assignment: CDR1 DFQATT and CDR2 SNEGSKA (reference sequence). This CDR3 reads CSATTGDYNSPLHF. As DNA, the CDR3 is TGCAGTGCCACGACAGGGGACTATAATTCACCCCTCCACTTT.

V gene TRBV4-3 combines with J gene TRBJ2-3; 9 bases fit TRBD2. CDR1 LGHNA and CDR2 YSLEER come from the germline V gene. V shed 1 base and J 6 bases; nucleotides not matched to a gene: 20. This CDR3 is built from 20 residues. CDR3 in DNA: TGCGCCAGCAGCCAAGGTTCCACCTTCCCGGGACTAGCTAAAGCCGATACGCAGTATTTT. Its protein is CASSQGSTFPGLAKADTQYF.

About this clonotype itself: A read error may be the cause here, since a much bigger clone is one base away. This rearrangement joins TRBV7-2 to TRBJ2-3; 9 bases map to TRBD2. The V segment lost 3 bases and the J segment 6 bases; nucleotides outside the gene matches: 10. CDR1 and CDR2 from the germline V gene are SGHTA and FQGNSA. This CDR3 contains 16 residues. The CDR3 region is CASSFNRAGGMDTQYF. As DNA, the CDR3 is TGTGCCAGCAGCTTCAATCGAGCGGGAGGAATGGATACGCAGTATTTT.

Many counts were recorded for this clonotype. In DNA, the CDR3 is TGTGCCAGCAGCCGGACAGGGGAAGACACCATATATTTT. Its translation: CASSRTGEDTIYF. The chain employs TRBV7-2 and TRBJ1-3, with TRBD1 matching over 9 bases. The CDR3 contains 13 residues. CDR1 is SGHTA and CDR2 is FQGNSA in the germline V gene. V shed 5 bases, J shed 8 bases, and the junction held 4 bases outside the gene matches. Full variable domain (rest looked up from reference TRBV7-2 and TRBJ1-3): GAGVSQSPSNKVTEKGKDVELRCDPISGHTALYWYRQSLGQGLEFLIYFQGNSAPDKSGLPSDRFSAERTGGSVSTLTIQRTQQEDSAVYLCASSRTGEDTIYFGEGSWLTVV.

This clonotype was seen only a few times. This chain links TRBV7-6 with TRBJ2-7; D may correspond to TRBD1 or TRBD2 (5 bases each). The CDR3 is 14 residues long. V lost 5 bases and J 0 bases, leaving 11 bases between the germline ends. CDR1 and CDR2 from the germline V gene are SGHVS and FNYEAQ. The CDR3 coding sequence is TGTGCCAGCAGCGGTAGGGACGTCTCCTACGAGCAGTACTTC. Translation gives CASSGRDVSYEQYF.

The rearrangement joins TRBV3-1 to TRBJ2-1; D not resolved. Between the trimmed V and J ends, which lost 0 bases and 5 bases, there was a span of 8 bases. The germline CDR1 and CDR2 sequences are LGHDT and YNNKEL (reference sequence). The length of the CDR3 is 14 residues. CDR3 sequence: CASSQDATDNEQFF. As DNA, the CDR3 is TGTGCCAGCAGCCAAGATGCAACTGACAATGAGCAGTTCTTC.

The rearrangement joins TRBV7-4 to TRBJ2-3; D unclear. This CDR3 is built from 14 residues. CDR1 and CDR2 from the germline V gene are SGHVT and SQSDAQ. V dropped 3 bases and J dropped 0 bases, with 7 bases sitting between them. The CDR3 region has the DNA TGTGCCAGCAGCTTCCACCTGAGCACAGATACGCAGTATTTT. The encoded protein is CASSFHLSTDTQYF.

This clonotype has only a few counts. The CDR3 here is CASSLGQIPYQETQYF. CDR3 bases: TGTGCCAGCAGCTTGGGACAAATACCGTACCAAGAGACCCAGTACTTC. This chain connects TRBV7-9 to TRBJ2-5; D may be TRBD1 (6 bases). The ends were cut back, 3 bases at V and 0 bases at J, with 14 bases in the middle. Looked up from germline, CDR1 is SEHNR and CDR2 is FQNEAQ (reference sequence). This CDR3 has 16 amino acids.

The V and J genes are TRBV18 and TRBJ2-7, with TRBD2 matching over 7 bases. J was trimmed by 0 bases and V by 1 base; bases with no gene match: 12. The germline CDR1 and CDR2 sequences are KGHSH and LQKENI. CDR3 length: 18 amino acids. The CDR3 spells CASSPRPPSGLLSYEQYF. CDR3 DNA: TGTGCCAGCTCACCACGCCCCCCGTCGGGACTACTCTCCTACGAGCAGTACTTC. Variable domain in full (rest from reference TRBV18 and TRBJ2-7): NAGVMQNPRHLVRRRGQEARLRCSPMKGHSHVYWYRQLPEEGLKFMVYLQKENIIDESGMPKERFSAEFPKEGPSILRIQQVVRGDSAAYFCASSPRPPSGLLSYEQYFGPGTRLTVT.

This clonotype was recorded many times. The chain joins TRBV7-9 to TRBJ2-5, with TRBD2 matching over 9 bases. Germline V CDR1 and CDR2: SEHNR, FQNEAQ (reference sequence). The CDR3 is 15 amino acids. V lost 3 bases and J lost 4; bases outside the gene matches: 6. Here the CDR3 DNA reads TGTGCCAGCAGCTTGCAAGCGGGAGGTGGAGAGACCCAGTACTTC. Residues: CASSLQAGGGETQYF.

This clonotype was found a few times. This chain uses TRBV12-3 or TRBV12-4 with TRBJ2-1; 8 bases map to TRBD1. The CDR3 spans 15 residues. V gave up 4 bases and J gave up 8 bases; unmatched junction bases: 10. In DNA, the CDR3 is TGTGCCAGCAGTTCGCGGACAGGGAGATTCGATGAGCAGTTCTTC. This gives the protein CASSSRTGRFDEQFF.

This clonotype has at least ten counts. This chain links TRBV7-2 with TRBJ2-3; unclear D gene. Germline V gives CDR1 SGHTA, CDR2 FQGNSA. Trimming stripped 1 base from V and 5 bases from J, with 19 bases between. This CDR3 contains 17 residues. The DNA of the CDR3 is TGTGCCAGCAGCTTAGAGTGGGCCCGCTCGGTGGGAGATACGCAGTATTTT. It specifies CASSLEWARSVGDTQYF.

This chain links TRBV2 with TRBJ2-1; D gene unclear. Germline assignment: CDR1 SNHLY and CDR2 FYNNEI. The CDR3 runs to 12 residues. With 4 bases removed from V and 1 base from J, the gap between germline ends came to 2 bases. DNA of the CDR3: TGTGCCAGCAGTGTGTCCTACAATGAGCAGTTCTTC. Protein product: CASSVSYNEQFF.

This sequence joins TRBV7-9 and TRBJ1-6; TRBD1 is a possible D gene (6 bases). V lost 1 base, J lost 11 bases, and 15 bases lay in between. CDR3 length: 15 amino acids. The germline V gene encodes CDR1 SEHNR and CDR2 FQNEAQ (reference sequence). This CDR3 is CASSLEGRGWAPLHF. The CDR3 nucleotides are TGTGCCAGCAGCTTAGAGGGCAGGGGATGGGCACCCCTCCACTTT.